The clone carrying this T cell receptor beta chain has at least ten counts. The CDR3 loop spans 14 amino acids. CDR1 and CDR2 (germline): ENHRY, SYGVKD. Trimming pared 6 bases from V and 4 bases from J, leaving 13 bases between. The data were taken from a study of cytomegalovirus exposure and HLA in healthy donors. A multiplex PCR was run with 60 Vbeta primers and 13 Jbeta primers. Clones were sequenced by immunoSEQ multiplex PCR, and TCRdb holds only the in-frame ones, with some missing. The sample consists of about 90,000 clones, 65% of them appearing once. Sequenced: PBMCs. The TCR comes from a woman in her 50s in good health and CMV-seropositive. J is TRBJ1-5 and V is TRBV10-3; TRBD1 is a possible D gene (6 bases). The CDR3 sequence: CAIRDAGENQPQHF. CDR3 in DNA: TGTGCCATCAGAGATGCAGGGGAAAATCAGCCCCAGCATTTT.